This T cell receptor (beta chain) derives from a study of OX40 agonist ivuxolimab in advanced cancers. Produced via immunoSEQ multiplex PCR; TCRdb's table is partial and in-frame only. The sample records fewer than 50,000 clones, approximately 88% being singletons. CDR1 and CDR2 from the germline V gene are SGDLS and YYNGEE. This CDR3 has 12 amino acids. Deletions cut 5 bases from V and 1 base from J, with 6 bases between. This specimen consisted of CD4+ or CD8+ T cells sorted from blood, obtained in a trial of the OX40 agonist ivuxolimab. This TCR was sampled from an adult with an advanced solid tumor such as melanoma, head and neck, liver or kidney cancer. The V call is TRBV9, the J call TRBJ2-5, with D hard to call. DNA for the CDR3: TGTGCCAGCAGAGGTCCCCAAGAGACCCAGTACTTC. It specifies CASRGPQETQYF.